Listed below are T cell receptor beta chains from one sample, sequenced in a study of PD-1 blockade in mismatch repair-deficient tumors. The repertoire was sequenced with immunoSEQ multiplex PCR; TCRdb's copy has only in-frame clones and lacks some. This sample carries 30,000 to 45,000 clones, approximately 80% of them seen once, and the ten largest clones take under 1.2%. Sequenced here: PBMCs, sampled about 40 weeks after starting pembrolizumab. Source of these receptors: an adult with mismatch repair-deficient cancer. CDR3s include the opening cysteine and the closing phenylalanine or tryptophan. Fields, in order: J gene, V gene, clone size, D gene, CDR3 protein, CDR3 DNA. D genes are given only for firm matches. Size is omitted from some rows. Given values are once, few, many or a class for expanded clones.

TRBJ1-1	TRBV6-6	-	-	CASSYVGSTEAFF	TGTGCCAGCAGTTACGTAGGAAGTACAGAGGCTTTCTTT
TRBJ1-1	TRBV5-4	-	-	CASSLMAGDEAFF	TGTGCCAGCAGCTTGATGGCGGGGGATGAAGCTTTCTTT
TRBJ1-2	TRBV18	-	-	CASSPEDLGGYGYTF	TGTGCCAGCTCACCAGAGGACCTGGGAGGCTATGGCTACACCTTC
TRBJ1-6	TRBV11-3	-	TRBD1	CASSFQQGHSPLHF	TGTGCCAGCAGCTTCCAACAGGGGCACTCACCCCTCCACTTT
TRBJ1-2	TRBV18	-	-	CASSTTGPSNYGYTF	TGTGCCAGCTCAACGACAGGACCCTCTAACTATGGCTACACCTTC
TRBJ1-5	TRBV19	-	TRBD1	CASSPGDRGLRQPQHF	TGTGCCAGTAGTCCTGGGGACAGGGGGCTGAGGCAGCCCCAGCATTTT
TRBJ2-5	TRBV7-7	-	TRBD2	CASSRLAGEQVTQYF	TGTGCCAGCAGCCGACTAGCGGGAGAGCAAGTGACCCAGTACTTC
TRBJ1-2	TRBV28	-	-	CASSLPGGYTF	TGTGCCAGCAGTCTCCCAGGGGGCTACACCTTC
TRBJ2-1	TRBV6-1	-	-	CASNPGTTHGNEQFF	TGTGCCAGCAACCCCGGGACAACCCATGGCAATGAGCAGTTCTTC
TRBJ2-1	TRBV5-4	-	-	CASSLAPHNEQFF	TGTGCCAGCAGCTTGGCTCCCCACAATGAGCAGTTCTTC
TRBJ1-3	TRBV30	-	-	CAWRVQGTGNTIYF	TGTGCCTGGAGGGTACAGGGCACTGGAAACACCATATATTTT
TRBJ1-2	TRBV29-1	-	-	CSVGGGPNYGYTF	TGCAGCGTTGGGGGGGGGCCCAACTATGGCTACACCTTC
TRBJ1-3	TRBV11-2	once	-	CASSFMGGMTGNTIYF	TGTGCCAGCAGCTTCATGGGGGGAATGACTGGAAACACCATATATTTT
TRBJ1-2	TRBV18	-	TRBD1	CASSGDRAKNYGYTF	TGTGCCAGCTCAGGGGACAGGGCGAAAAACTATGGCTACACCTTC
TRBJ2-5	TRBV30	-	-	CAWSTLGTQYF	TGTGCCTGGAGCACCCTCGGGACCCAGTACTTC
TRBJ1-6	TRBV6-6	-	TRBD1	CASSYTQGGNSPLHF	TGTGCCAGCAGCTACACCCAGGGGGGTAATTCACCCCTCCACTTT
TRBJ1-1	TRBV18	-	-	CASSRVRALEEAFF	TGTGCCAGCTCACGGGTCAGGGCGTTGGAAGAAGCTTTCTTT
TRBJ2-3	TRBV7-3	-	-	CASSSSTAPDTQYF	TGTGCCAGCAGCTCTTCGACTGCTCCAGATACGCAGTATTTT
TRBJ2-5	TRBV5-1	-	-	CASSFAGHQETQYF	TGCGCCAGCAGCTTCGCTGGGCATCAAGAGACCCAGTACTTC
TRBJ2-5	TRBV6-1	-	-	CASSELRWETQYF	TGTGCCAGCAGTGAATTGCGCTGGGAGACCCAGTACTTC
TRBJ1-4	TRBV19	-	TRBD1	CASKGTGGNEKLFF	TGTGCCAGTAAGGGGACAGGGGGTAATGAAAAACTGTTTTTT
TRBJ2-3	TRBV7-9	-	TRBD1	CASSLVTGLDTQYF	TGTGCCAGCAGCTTAGTGACAGGGCTTGATACGCAGTATTTT
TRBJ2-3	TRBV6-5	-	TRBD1	CASRRDRQGTDTQYF	TGTGCCAGCCGGAGGGACAGGCAAGGCACAGATACGCAGTATTTT
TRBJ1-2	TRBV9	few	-	CASSVGENYGYTF	TGTGCCAGCAGCGTAGGGGAGAACTATGGCTACACCTTC
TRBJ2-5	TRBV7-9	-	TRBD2	CASREGLAGVETQYF	TGTGCCAGCAGGGAGGGACTAGCGGGAGTTGAGACCCAGTACTTC
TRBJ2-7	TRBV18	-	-	CASSPGAVGAEQYF	TGTGCCAGCTCACCGGGAGCGGTGGGGGCCGAGCAGTACTTC
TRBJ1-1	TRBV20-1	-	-	CSASGTPAFF	TGCAGTGCTTCCGGGACACCAGCTTTCTTT
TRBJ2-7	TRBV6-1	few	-	CASTVGLLSSYEQYF	TGTGCCAGCACCGTGGGACTGCTGAGCTCCTACGAGCAGTACTTC
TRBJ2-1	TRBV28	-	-	CASRLQGWDEQFF	TGTGCCAGCAGGCTCCAGGGGTGGGATGAGCAGTTCTTC
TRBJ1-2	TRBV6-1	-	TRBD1	CASRDRGKINYGYTF	TGTGCCAGTAGGGACAGGGGCAAAATTAACTATGGCTACACCTTC
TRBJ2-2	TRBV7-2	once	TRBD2	CASSQHRAAGGSNTGELFF	TGTGCCAGCAGCCAACACAGGGCAGCGGGAGGCTCTAACACCGGGGAGCTGTTTTTT